The rows below give T cell receptor beta chains drawn from one sample of a study of blood T cell repertoires in COVID-19. The method was immunoSEQ multiplex PCR; TCRdb's version includes in-frame clones alone and lacks a portion of them. The table lists 190,000 or so clones, around nine tenths of them singletons. Sequencing was done on a sample of peripheral blood. These receptors all come from a man aged 40-49 years with active or convalescent COVID-19. Each CDR3 is given with its conserved first and last residue. Fields, in order: CDR3 protein, CDR3 DNA, J gene, V gene, clone size, D gene. A D gene is named only where the DNA matches it firmly. The size field is filled for only some rows; it gives once, few, many or a size class.

CASSQQGNSPLHF,TGTGCCAGCAGCCAACAGGGAAATTCACCCCTCCACTTT,TRBJ1-6,TRBV14,once,NA
CSVRLDSYEQYF,TGCAGCGTTCGACTGGATTCCTACGAGCAGTACTTC,TRBJ2-7,TRBV29-1,NA,NA
CASSQPDWTGPTDTQYF,TGCGCCAGCAGCCAACCTGACTGGACAGGGCCCACAGATACGCAGTATTTT,TRBJ2-3,TRBV4-1,NA,TRBD1
CASSQDIWDRDIYGYTF,TGCGCCAGCAGCCAAGATATCTGGGACAGAGACATCTATGGCTACACCTTC,TRBJ1-2,TRBV4-3,NA,TRBD1
CASSVTGGDEKLFF,TGTGCCAGCAGCGTGACAGGGGGCGATGAAAAACTGTTTTTT,TRBJ1-4,TRBV7-3,few,TRBD1
CASSVPGTEAFF,TGTGCCAGCAGTGTCCCAGGGACTGAAGCTTTCTTT,TRBJ1-1,TRBV2,NA,NA
CASSRSPTGADSPLHF,TGTGCCAGCAGTCGGTCGCCGACAGGGGCAGATTCACCCCTCCACTTT,TRBJ1-6,TRBV28,NA,TRBD1
CASSPPRSTGNTIYF,TGTGCCAGCTCACCCCCCCGGAGTACTGGAAACACCATATATTTT,TRBJ1-3,TRBV18,NA,NA
CASTTYRDRALGYTF,TGTGCCAGCACCACTTACCGGGACAGGGCTCTTGGCTACACCTTC,TRBJ1-2,TRBV11-2,NA,TRBD1
CASSEDSGTEAFF,TGTGCCAGCAGTGAAGACAGTGGCACTGAAGCTTTCTTT,TRBJ1-1,TRBV6-1,NA,NA
CASSQEPGQGGYEQYF,TGCGCCAGCAGCCAAGAACCGGGACAGGGAGGATACGAGCAGTACTTC,TRBJ2-7,TRBV4-3,NA,TRBD1